The rows below give T cell receptor beta chains drawn from one sample of a study of blood T cell repertoires in COVID-19. Clones were read by immunoSEQ multiplex PCR, and TCRdb kept only the in-frame ones, dropping some. Of about 130,000 clones listed, roughly 86% are singletons. Sequenced sample: peripheral blood. Receptors were obtained from a woman aged 60-70 years with acute or convalescent COVID-19. Each CDR3 is given with its conserved first and last residue. Each record gives: J gene, clone size, V gene, D gene, CDR3 DNA, CDR3 protein. D genes are given only for firm matches. A row's size may be missing; if present it is once, few, many or a size class.

TRBJ1-6 NA TRBV6-1 NA TGTGCCAGCAGTGAAGCGCCAGGGGCCCTTTCACCCCTCCACTTT CASSEAPGALSPLHF
TRBJ2-2 once TRBV3-1/TRBV3-2 NA TGTGCCAGCAGCCAGATAGATCGCGGGGGGGAGCTGTTTTTT CASSQIDRGGELFF
TRBJ2-3 NA TRBV4-1 NA TGCGCCAGCAGCCAAGGAGGGCAGAGCACAGATACGCAGTATTTT CASSQGGQSTDTQYF
TRBJ2-3 NA TRBV11-3 NA TGTGCCTCTTCCCCGGGGGAGCGGTCGATAGATACGCAGTATTTT CASSPGERSIDTQYF
TRBJ1-6 NA TRBV6-1 NA TGTGCCAGCAGTGAGGGACAACCTTACAATTCACCCCTCCACTTT CASSEGQPYNSPLHF
TRBJ1-1 NA TRBV28 TRBD1 TGTGCCAGCAGTCGGGACAGAGGGACTGAAGCTTTCTTT CASSRDRGTEAFF
TRBJ2-1 NA TRBV14 TRBD2 TGTGCCAGCAGCCCATACTCGGGACTAGCTAACTCCTACAATGAGCAGTTCTTC CASSPYSGLANSYNEQFF
TRBJ1-2 NA TRBV10-1 NA TGCGCCAGCAGTAACGCGAACTATGGCTACACCTTC CASSNANYGYTF
TRBJ1-2 few TRBV5-1 TRBD1 TGCGCCAGCAGCCATACAGGGGGCTATGGCTACACCTTC CASSHTGGYGYTF
TRBJ1-3 NA TRBV5-1 NA TGCGCCAGCAGCTTGGTAGGGGCTGGAAACACCATATATTTT CASSLVGAGNTIYF
TRBJ1-5 NA TRBV19 NA TGTGCCAGTAGTTCCGGGAGCATAACCCAGCCCCAGCATTTT CASSSGSITQPQHF
TRBJ1-5 few TRBV30 NA TGTGCCTGGAAGGGAGGGTATAGCAATCAGCCCCAGCATTTT CAWKGGYSNQPQHF
TRBJ1-6 NA TRBV7-8 NA TGTGCCAGCAGCTTACGGAGGACAGACTTCAATTCACCCCTCCACTTT CASSLRRTDFNSPLHF
TRBJ1-2 NA TRBV27 TRBD1 TGTGCCAGCAGTTCCAAAGACAGGGGGACCGGCTACACCTTC CASSSKDRGTGYTF
TRBJ2-5 NA TRBV10-3 TRBD2 TGTGCCACACAAAGGGATAGCGGGGGCCAAGAGACCCAGTACTTC CATQRDSGGQETQYF
TRBJ2-2 NA TRBV4-2 NA TGTGCCAGCAGCCAAGATAGGGCTAGCGTAGCCGGGGAGCTGTTTTTT CASSQDRASVAGELFF
TRBJ1-3 NA TRBV28 NA TGTGCCAGCAGTGGTAGGCGGGCAGGAGCTGGAAACACCATATATTTT CASSGRRAGAGNTIYF
TRBJ2-3 NA TRBV21-1 NA TGTGCCAGCAGCAAAGTTCCCGTTTGCAGCGGGAGGTACACAGATACGCAGTATTTT CASSKVPVCSGRYTDTQYF
TRBJ2-7 NA TRBV3-1/TRBV3-2 TRBD2 TGTGCCAGCAGCCAAACTAGCGGGAAGTACGAGCAGTACTTC CASSQTSGKYEQYF
TRBJ2-2 NA TRBV27 TRBD2 TGTGCCAGCAGCCAGCGGGGGGTAAGGACCGGGGAGCTGTTTTTT CASSQRGVRTGELFF